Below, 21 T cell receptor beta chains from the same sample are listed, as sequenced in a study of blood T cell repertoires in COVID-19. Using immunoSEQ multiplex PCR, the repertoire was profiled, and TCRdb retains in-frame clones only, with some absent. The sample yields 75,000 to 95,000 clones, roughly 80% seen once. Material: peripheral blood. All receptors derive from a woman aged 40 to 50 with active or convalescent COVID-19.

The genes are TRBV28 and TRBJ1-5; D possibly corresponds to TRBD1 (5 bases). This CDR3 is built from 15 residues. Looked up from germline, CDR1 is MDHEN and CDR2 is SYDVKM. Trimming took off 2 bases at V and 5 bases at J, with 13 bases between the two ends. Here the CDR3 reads CASSLGGMGYQPQHF. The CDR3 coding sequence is TGTGCCAGCAGTTTAGGGGGGATGGGATATCAGCCCCAGCATTTT. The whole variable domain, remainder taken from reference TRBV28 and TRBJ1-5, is DVKVTQSSRYLVKRTGEKVFLECVQDMDHENMFWYRQDPGLGLRLIYFSYDVKMKEKGDIPEGYSVSREKKERFSLILESASTNQTSMYLCASSLGGMGYQPQHFGDGTRLSIL.

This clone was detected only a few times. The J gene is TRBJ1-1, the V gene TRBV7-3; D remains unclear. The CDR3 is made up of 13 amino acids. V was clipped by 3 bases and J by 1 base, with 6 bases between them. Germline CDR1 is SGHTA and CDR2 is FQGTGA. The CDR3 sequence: CASSFRRNTEAFF. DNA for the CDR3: TGTGCCAGCAGCTTCAGGCGGAACACTGAAGCTTTCTTT.

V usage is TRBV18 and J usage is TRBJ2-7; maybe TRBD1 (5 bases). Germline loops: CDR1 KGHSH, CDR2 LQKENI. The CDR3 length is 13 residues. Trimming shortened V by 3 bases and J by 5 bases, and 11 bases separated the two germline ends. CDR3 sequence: CASSPSGLNEQYF. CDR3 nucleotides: TGTGCCAGCTCACCGTCAGGGTTAAACGAGCAGTACTTC.

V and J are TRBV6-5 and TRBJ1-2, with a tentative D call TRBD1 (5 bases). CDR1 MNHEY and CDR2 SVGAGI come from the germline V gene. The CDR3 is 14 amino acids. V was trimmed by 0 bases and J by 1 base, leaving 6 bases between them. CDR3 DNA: TGTGCCAGCAGTTACTCGACAGATAACTATGGCTACACCTTC. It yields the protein CASSYSTDNYGYTF.

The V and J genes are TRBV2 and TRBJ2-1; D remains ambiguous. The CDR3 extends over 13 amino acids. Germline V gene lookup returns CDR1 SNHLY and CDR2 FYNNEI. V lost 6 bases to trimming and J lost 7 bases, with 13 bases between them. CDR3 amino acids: CASSNAYVNEQFF. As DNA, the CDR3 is TGTGCCAGCAGCAACGCCTATGTGAATGAGCAGTTCTTC.

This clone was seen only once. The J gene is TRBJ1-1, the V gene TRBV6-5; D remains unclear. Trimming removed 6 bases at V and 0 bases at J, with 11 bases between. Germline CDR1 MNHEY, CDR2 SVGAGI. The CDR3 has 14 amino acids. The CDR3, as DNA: TGTGCCAGCAGCTCTCTGGCTTTGAACACTGAAGCTTTCTTT. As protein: CASSSLALNTEAFF.

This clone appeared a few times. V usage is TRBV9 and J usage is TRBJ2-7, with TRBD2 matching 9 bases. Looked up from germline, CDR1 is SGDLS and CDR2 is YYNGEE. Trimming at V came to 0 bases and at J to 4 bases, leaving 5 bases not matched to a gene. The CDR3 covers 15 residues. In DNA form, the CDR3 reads TGTGCCAGCAGCGTAGGGTCAAGCGGGGGGTACGAGCAGTACTTC. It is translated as CASSVGSSGGYEQYF.

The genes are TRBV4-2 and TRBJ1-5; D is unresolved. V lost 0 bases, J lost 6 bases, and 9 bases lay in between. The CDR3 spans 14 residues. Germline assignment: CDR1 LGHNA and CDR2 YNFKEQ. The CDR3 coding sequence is TGTGCCAGCAGCCAAGACCAGTTTGGTCAGCCCCAGCATTTT. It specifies CASSQDQFGQPQHF.

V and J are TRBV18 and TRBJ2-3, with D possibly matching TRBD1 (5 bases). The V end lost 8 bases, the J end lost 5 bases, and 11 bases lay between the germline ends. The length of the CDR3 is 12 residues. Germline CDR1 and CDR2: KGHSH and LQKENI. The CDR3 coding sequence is TGTGCCAGCGCGATAACAGGAGATACGCAGTATTTT. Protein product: CASAITGDTQYF.

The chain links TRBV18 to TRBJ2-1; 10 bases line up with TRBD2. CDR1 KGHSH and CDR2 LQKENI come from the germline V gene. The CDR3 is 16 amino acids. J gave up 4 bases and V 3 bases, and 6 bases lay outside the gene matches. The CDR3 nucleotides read TGTGCCAGCTCACCCCCCGGACTAGCGGAATACAATGAGCAGTTCTTC. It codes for CASSPPGLAEYNEQFF.

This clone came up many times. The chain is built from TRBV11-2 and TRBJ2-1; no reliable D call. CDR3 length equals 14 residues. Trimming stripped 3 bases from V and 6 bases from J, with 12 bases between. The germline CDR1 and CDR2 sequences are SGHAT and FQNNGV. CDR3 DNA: TGTGCCAGCAGCTTGTTAGTACGGGTCAATGAGCAGTTCTTC. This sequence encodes CASSLLVRVNEQFF.

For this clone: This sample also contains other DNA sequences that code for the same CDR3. The CDR3 here is CASSPPAGNTIYF. The CDR3 coding sequence is TGTGCCAGCTCACCACCGGCCGGAAACACCATATATTTT. The chain has TRBV18 and TRBJ1-3; D uncertain. There are 13 residues in the CDR3. Germline CDR1 and CDR2: KGHSH and LQKENI. V was pared by 0 bases and J by 4 bases, with 4 bases between.

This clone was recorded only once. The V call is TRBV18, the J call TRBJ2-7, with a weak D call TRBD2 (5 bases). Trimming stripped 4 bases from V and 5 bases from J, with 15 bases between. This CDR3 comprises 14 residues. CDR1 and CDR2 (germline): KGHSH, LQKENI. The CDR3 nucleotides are TGTGCCAGCTCACGACCGGGCCTAGCCCACGAGCAGTACTTC. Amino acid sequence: CASSRPGLAHEQYF.

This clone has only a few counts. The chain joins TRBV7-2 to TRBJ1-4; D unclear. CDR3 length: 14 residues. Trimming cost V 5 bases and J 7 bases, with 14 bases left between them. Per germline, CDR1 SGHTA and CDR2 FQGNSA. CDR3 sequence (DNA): TGTGCCAGCAGCGCCCTCGGAGGGAGTGAAAAACTGTTTTTT. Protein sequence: CASSALGGSEKLFF.

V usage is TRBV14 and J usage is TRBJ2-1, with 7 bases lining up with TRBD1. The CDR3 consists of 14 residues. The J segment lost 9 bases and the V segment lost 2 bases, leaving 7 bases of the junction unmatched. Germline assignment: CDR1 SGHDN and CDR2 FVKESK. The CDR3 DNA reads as TGTGCCAGCAGCCAAAAACTCCCAGGGGGTGAGCAGTTCTTC. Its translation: CASSQKLPGGEQFF.

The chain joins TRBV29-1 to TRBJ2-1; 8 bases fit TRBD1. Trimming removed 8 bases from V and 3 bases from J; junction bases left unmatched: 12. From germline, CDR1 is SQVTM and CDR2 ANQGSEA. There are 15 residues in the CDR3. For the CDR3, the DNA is TGCAGCTCCTCAGGGCAGGGGGCCGGCTACAATGAGCAGTTCTTC. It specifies CSSSGQGAGYNEQFF.

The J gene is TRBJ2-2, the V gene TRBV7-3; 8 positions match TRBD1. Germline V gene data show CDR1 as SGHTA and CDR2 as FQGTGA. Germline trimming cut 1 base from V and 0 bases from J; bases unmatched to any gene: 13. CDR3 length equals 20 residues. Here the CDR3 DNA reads TGTGCCAGCAGCTTAATGGGTCTAGGGACAGGTGCCGCGAACACCGGGGAGCTGTTTTTT. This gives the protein CASSLMGLGTGAANTGELFF.

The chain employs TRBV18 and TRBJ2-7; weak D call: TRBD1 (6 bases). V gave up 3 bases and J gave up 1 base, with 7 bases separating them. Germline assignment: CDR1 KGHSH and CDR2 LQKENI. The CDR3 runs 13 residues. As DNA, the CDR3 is TGTGCCAGCTCACCTCAGGGGTCCTACGAGCAGTACTTC. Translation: CASSPQGSYEQYF.

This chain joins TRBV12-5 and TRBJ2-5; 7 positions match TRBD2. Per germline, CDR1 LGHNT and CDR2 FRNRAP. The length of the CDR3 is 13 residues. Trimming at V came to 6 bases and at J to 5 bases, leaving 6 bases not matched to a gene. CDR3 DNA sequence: TGTGCTAGTGGACGGGGGACTACGGAGACCCAGTACTTC. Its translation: CASGRGTTETQYF. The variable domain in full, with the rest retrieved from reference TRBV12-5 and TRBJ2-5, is DARVTQTPRHKVTEMGQEVTMRCQPILGHNTVFWYRQTMMQGLELLAYFRNRAPLDDSGMPKDRFSAEMPDATLATLKIQPSEPRDSAVYFCASGRGTTETQYFGPGTRLLVL.

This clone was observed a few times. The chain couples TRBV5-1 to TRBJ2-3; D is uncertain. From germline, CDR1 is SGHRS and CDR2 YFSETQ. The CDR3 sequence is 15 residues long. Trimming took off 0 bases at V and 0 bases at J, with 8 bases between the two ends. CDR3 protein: CASSLGHPSTDTQYF. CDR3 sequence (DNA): TGCGCCAGCAGCTTGGGACATCCTAGCACAGATACGCAGTATTTT.

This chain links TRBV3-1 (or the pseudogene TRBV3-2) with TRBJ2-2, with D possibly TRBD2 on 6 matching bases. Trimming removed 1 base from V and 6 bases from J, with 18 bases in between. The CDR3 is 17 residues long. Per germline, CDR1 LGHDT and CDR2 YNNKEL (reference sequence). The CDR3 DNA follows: TGTGCCAGCAGCCAAGGAGGAGGGGTCGGTGGGGCCGGGGAGCTGTTTTTT. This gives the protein CASSQGGGVGGAGELFF.